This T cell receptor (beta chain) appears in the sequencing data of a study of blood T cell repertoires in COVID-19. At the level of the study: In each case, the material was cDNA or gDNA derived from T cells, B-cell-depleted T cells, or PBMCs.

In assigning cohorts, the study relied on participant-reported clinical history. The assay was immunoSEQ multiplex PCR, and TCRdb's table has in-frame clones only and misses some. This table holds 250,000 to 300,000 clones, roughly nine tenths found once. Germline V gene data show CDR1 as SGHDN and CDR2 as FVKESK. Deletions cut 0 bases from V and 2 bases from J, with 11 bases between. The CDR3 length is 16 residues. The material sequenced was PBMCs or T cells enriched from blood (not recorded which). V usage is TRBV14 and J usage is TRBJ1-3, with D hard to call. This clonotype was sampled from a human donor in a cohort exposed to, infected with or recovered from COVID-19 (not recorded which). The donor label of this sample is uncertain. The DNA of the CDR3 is TGTGCCAGCAGCCAAGATGTACCGGGAACTGGAAACACCATATATTTT. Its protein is CASSQDVPGTGNTIYF.